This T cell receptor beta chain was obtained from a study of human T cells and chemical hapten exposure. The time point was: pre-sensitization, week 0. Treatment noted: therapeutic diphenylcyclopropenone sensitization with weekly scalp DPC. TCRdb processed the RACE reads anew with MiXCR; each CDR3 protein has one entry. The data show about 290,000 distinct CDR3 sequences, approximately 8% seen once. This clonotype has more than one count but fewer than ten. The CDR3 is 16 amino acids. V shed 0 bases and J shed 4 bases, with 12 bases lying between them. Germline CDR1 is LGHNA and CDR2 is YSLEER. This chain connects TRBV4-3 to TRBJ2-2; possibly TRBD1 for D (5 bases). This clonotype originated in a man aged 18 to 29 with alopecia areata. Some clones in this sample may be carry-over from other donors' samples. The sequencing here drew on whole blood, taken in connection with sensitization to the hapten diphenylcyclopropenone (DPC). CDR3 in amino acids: CASSQDPRQSTGELFF. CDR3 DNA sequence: TGCGCCAGCAGCCAAGATCCGAGACAGAGCACCGGGGAGCTGTTTTTT.